The present T cell receptor (beta chain) was sequenced within a study of TIL therapy for anti-PD-1-resistant metastatic lung cancer. Study context: Patients had a median age of about 50 years (range roughly 38-85). Most patients had lung adenocarcinoma; several tumors were EGFR-mutant, two ALK-rearranged; half smoked currently or formerly. The study's findings and limits: Compared with baseline intratumoral T cells, expanded TIL cultures were more clonal and less diverse (approximately 6% vs 31%).

The libraries were made with immunoSEQ v3. Method: immunoSEQ multiplex PCR; TCRdb's copy keeps in-frame clones and lacks some. The sample carries 45,000 to 50,000 clones, less than 85% recorded once. There are 9 residues in the CDR3. CDR1 SGHRS and CDR2 YFSETQ come from the germline V gene. Trimming pared 2 bases from V and 16 bases from J, leaving 7 bases between. Of note for this clone: Its antigen is undetermined.

Time point here: pre-treatment sample, taken before nivolumab and TIL therapy. Most excised metastases sampled were pleural nodules or supraclavicular lymph nodes. The V call is TRBV5-1, the J call TRBJ2-1; D is undetermined. The sequence came from a person between 25 and 79 years old with non-small cell lung cancer. The specimen comprised tumor tissue, sampled at baseline. The CDR3 loop is CASSFLGFF. The CDR3 DNA reads as TGCGCCAGCAGCTTTTTGGGATTCTTC.